Shown below are 30 T cell receptor beta chains from a single sample sequenced in a study of T cells in Graves' hyperthyroidism and ophthalmopathy. TCR beta CDR3 sequences were amplified from RNA transcripts. HTBI primers drove first-round RT-PCR of the TCR CDR3. TCRdb analysed the multiplex PCR reads with MiXCR anew, one entry per CDR3 protein. Here the sample spans 490,000 or so distinct CDR3 sequences, just under 20% being singletons. The sequenced material came from blood. These receptors were obtained from a man aged 35 to 55 with Graves' ophthalmopathy.

The CDR3 sequence: CASSGSFYGYTF. The CDR3 nucleotides are TGTGCCAGCTCCGGGTCTTTCTATGGCTACACCTTC. This chain connects TRBV28 to TRBJ1-2, with D uncertain. The CDR3 runs 12 residues. V lost 8 bases, J lost 4 bases, and 11 bases lay in between. Germline CDR1 reads MDHEN; CDR2 reads SYDVKM.

The V call is TRBV5-1, the J call TRBJ2-6; 11 bases line up with TRBD1. CDR1 and CDR2 (germline): SGHRS, YFSETQ. V trimming: 4 bases; J trimming: 2 bases; junction bases outside the gene matches: 2. This CDR3 comprises 16 residues. CDR3 loop: CASSPGQGAGANVLTF. The DNA for the CDR3 is TGCGCCAGCAGCCCGGGACAGGGGGCTGGGGCCAACGTCCTGACTTTC.

This clonotype appeared a few times. V usage is TRBV28 and J usage is TRBJ2-7, with TRBD1 identical over 7 bases. V was clipped by 6 bases and J by 7 bases; unmatched bases: 6. Germline-derived CDR1 and CDR2 are MDHEN and SYDVKM. This CDR3 is 12 amino acids long. Here the CDR3 DNA reads TGTGCCAGCAGGACACAGGGGAAGGAGCAGTACTTC. This sequence encodes CASRTQGKEQYF. Full variable domain (remainder filled in from reference TRBV28 and TRBJ2-7): DVKVTQSSRYLVKRTGEKVFLECVQDMDHENMFWYRQDPGLGLRLIYFSYDVKMKEKGDIPEGYSVSREKKERFSLILESASTNQTSMYLCASRTQGKEQYFGPGTRLTVT.

There are many counts of this clonotype. The J gene is TRBJ2-7, the V gene TRBV2, with a possible D match to TRBD1 (6 bases). V lost 7 bases, J lost 2 bases, and 9 bases lay in between. The length of the CDR3 is 12 residues. Looked up from germline, CDR1 is SNHLY and CDR2 is FYNNEI. The CDR3 coding sequence is TGTGCCAGCATAAGGGGGACCTACGAGCAGTACTTC. This translates into CASIRGTYEQYF. The full variable domain, rest sourced from reference TRBV2 and TRBJ2-7, is EPEVTQTPSHQVTQMGQEVILRCVPISNHLYFYWYRQILGQKVEFLVSFYNNEISEKSEIFDDQFSVERPDGSNFTLKIRSTKLEDSAMYFCASIRGTYEQYFGPGTRLTVT.

This clonotype showed up just once. A much larger clone differs from this one at a single base, so this may be a read error. This chain links TRBV13 with TRBJ2-1; D is undetermined. The germline gives CDR1 PRHDT, CDR2 FYEKMQ (reference sequence). The CDR3 covers 13 residues. The V gene lost 6 bases and the J gene lost 9 bases, with 15 bases spanning the gap. Written as DNA, the CDR3 is TGTGCCAGCAGTCCTGGCCGGGTTAGTGAGCAGTTCTTC. Translation: CASSPGRVSEQFF.

This clonotype was detected a few times. The V call is TRBV18, the J call TRBJ2-7; possibly TRBD2 for D (6 bases). Germline-derived CDR1 and CDR2 are KGHSH and LQKENI. V lost 3 bases and J 7 bases, leaving 25 bases between the germline ends. CDR3 length equals 17 residues. The DNA for the CDR3 is TGTGCCAGCTCACCCCCCGGAGGGTCGCCCCGGACTAAGGAGCAGTACTTC. Residues: CASSPPGGSPRTKEQYF.

This clonotype was seen many times. CDR3 amino acids: CASSYPASGSTTDTQYF. The CDR3 bases are TGTGCCAGCAGTTACCCGGCTAGCGGGAGCACCACAGATACGCAGTATTTT. The chain is built from TRBV6-5 and TRBJ2-3; 10 bases are a match to TRBD2. CDR1 is MNHEY, CDR2 SVGAGI, per germline. This CDR3 comprises 17 residues. The V gene end was trimmed by 2 bases and the J gene end by 2 bases; junction bases not matched to a gene: 7.

The chain is built from TRBV4-3 and TRBJ2-3; 8 bases are a match to TRBD2. The CDR3 is 14 residues long. CDR1 LGHNA and CDR2 YSLEER come from the germline V gene. V was clipped by 5 bases and J by 4 bases; unmatched bases: 5. This CDR3 is CASSAGGSSDTQYF. The CDR3 nucleotides are TGCGCCAGCAGCGCGGGAGGCTCATCAGATACGCAGTATTTT.

This clonotype was observed many times. The J gene is TRBJ2-3, the V gene TRBV28; 9 bases are a match to TRBD2. The CDR3 runs 15 residues. Germline assignment: CDR1 MDHEN and CDR2 SYDVKM. V shed 5 bases, J shed 3 bases, and the junction held 6 bases outside the gene matches. The DNA of the CDR3 is TGTGCCAGCAGTCCACTAGCGGGTCATACAGATACGCAGTATTTT. Its protein product is CASSPLAGHTDTQYF.

There are many counts of this clonotype. Its ends do not fully match the called genes, so a read error is possible. The rearrangement joins TRBV27 to TRBJ2-2; 7 bases align to TRBD1. The germline V gene has CDR1 MNHEY and CDR2 SMNVEV (reference sequence). The CDR3 is 15 residues long. The CDR3 spells CASSLGTANTGELFF. Written as DNA, the CDR3 is TGCGCCAGCAGCTTGGGGACAGCGAACACCGGGGAGCTGTTTTTT.

In this sample, this clonotype turned up many times. The rearrangement joins TRBV7-9 to TRBJ1-1, with a possible D match to TRBD1 (5 bases). The CDR3 contains 15 residues. V lost 1 base, J lost 6 bases, and 15 bases lay in between. CDR1 SEHNR and CDR2 FQNEAQ come from the germline V gene (reference sequence). This CDR3 is CASSLGGALGAEAFF. Written as DNA, the CDR3 is TGTGCCAGCAGCTTAGGAGGGGCCTTAGGCGCTGAAGCTTTCTTT.

This clonotype has a handful of counts. This chain connects TRBV6-1 to TRBJ1-1; 7 positions agree with TRBD1. V dropped 6 bases and J dropped 6; count of bases not matched to a gene: 10. CDR3 length: 14 residues. The germline gives CDR1 MNHNS, CDR2 SASEGT. The CDR3 sequence: CASRKGQTGAEAFF. CDR3 DNA sequence: TGTGCCAGCAGGAAGGGACAGACCGGGGCTGAAGCTTTCTTT.

This CDR3 is CASSVAGAEQETQYF. The CDR3 DNA sequence: TGTGCCAGCAGCGTAGCTGGAGCTGAACAAGAGACCCAGTACTTC. The genes are TRBV9 and TRBJ2-5; D call uncertain. The length of the CDR3 is 15 residues. Germline V gene lookup returns CDR1 SGDLS and CDR2 YYNGEE. The V gene lost 0 bases and the J gene lost 2 bases, with 11 bases spanning the gap. The full variable domain, rest sourced from reference TRBV9 and TRBJ2-5, is DSGVTQTPKHLITATGQRVTLRCSPRSGDLSVYWYQQSLDQGLQFLIQYYNGEERAKGNILERFSAQQFPDLHSELNLSSLELGDSALYFCASSVAGAEQETQYFGPGTRLLVL.

The rearrangement joins TRBV5-1 to TRBJ2-7; D is possibly TRBD1 (5 bases). The V and J ends lost 5 bases and 2 bases respectively, with 11 bases between them. This CDR3 has 13 amino acids. From germline, CDR1 is SGHRS and CDR2 YFSETQ. The CDR3 DNA reads as TGCGCCAGCAGTAGACAGAGAGCCTACGAGCAGTACTTC. It translates to CASSRQRAYEQYF.

At least ten counts were recorded for this clonotype. V gene TRBV20-1 combines with J gene TRBJ1-5; D gene unclear. Germline V gives CDR1 DFQATT, CDR2 SNEGSKA (reference sequence). V was clipped by 6 bases and J by 0 bases, with 9 bases between them. This CDR3 contains 13 residues. The CDR3 region is CSANSHSNQPQHF. The CDR3 DNA follows: TGCAGTGCAAACAGCCATAGCAATCAGCCCCAGCATTTT.

The V and J genes are TRBV6-5 and TRBJ2-1; 10 bases align to TRBD2. Germline lookup yields CDR1 MNHEY and CDR2 SVGAGI. This CDR3 has 18 amino acids. V was pared by 6 bases and J by 6 bases, with 17 bases of the junction left unmatched. CDR3 residues: CASRSLGSGRLLTNEQFF. The CDR3 coding sequence is TGTGCCAGCAGATCCCTGGGTAGCGGGAGGCTTCTTACCAATGAGCAGTTCTTC.

The chain joins TRBV12-5 to TRBJ1-1; no definite D call. The CDR3 runs to 14 residues. V dropped 1 base and J dropped 3 bases, with 9 bases sitting between them. The germline V gene has CDR1 LGHNT and CDR2 FRNRAP. The CDR3 DNA sequence: TGTGCTAGTGGTTTGGGCCTTGGAGACACTGAAGCTTTCTTT. This sequence encodes CASGLGLGDTEAFF.

This clonotype was observed many times. The chain employs TRBV2 and TRBJ2-7; a weak D match, TRBD2 (5 bases). Germline CDR1 is SNHLY and CDR2 is FYNNEI. V lost 4 bases to trimming and J lost 2 bases, with 12 bases between them. The CDR3 has 14 residues. The CDR3 spells CASSGTELAYEQYF. In DNA form, the CDR3 reads TGTGCCAGCAGTGGGACTGAATTGGCCTACGAGCAGTACTTC.

This clonotype was seen ten or more times. This sequence joins TRBV28 and TRBJ2-7; 9 bases fit TRBD1. Germline V gives CDR1 MDHEN, CDR2 SYDVKM. The CDR3 contains 15 residues. V was pared by 5 bases and J by 6 bases, with 11 bases of the junction left unmatched. CDR3 nucleotides: TGTGCCAGCAGTATGCCCGCGGGACAGGGCACCGAGCAGTACTTC. Translating it yields CASSMPAGQGTEQYF.

Points on this clonotype: The junction departs from germline at one end; a sequencing error may be responsible. The chain recombines TRBV7-3 with TRBJ2-1; weak D call: TRBD2 (5 bases). Germline CDR1 reads SGHTA; CDR2 reads FQGTGA. CDR3 size: 16 residues. The CDR3 region has the DNA TGTGCCAGCAGCCCCTCCCGGGATTCCTCCTACAATGGGCAGTTCTTC. Translation gives CASSPSRDSSYNGQFF.

This clonotype was counted a few times. This chain links TRBV10-3 with TRBJ2-3, with D tentatively TRBD2 (5 bases). The CDR3 extends over 13 amino acids. Trimming removed 7 bases at V and 2 bases at J, with 10 bases between. The germline gives CDR1 ENHRY, CDR2 SYGVKD. CDR3 DNA sequence: TGTGCCATCAAGGAGCGGCCCACAGATACGCAGTATTTT. This sequence encodes CAIKERPTDTQYF.

This clonotype was seen at least ten times. The rearrangement joins TRBV27 to TRBJ2-3; D is possibly TRBD2 (6 bases). CDR3 size: 15 residues. The V gene lost 6 bases and the J gene lost 2 bases, with 15 bases spanning the gap. In germline, CDR1 is MNHEY, CDR2 SMNVEV (reference sequence). The CDR3 region has the DNA TGTGCCAGCAGGGGCCTAGGGGAGGACACAGATACGCAGTATTTT. As protein: CASRGLGEDTDTQYF.

V usage is TRBV20-1 and J usage is TRBJ2-7, with 11 positions matching TRBD2. There are 17 residues in the CDR3. CDR1 and CDR2 (germline): DFQATT, SNEGSKA (reference sequence). J was trimmed by 1 base and V by 1 base; bases with no gene match: 9. The DNA for the CDR3 is TGCAGTGCTAGAGTTCAGACTAGCGGGACCCATTCCTACGAGCAGTACTTC. Protein: CSARVQTSGTHSYEQYF.

This chain links TRBV6-4 with TRBJ2-1, with a tentative D call TRBD2 (7 bases). This CDR3 is built from 18 residues. The V end was cut by 3 bases, the J end by 9 bases, with 27 bases between. Germline CDR1 is MRHNA and CDR2 is SNTAGT. In nucleotides, the CDR3 is TGTGCCAGCAGTGAAGCTCCCTTAAGGGGGGGCCCCCAGGGTGAGCAGTTCTTC. Amino acids: CASSEAPLRGGPQGEQFF.

This clonotype was seen at least ten times. This chain links TRBV5-8 with TRBJ1-1; TRBD1 is a possible D gene (5 bases). There are 15 residues in the CDR3. V was trimmed by 0 bases and J by 1 base, leaving 10 bases between them. Germline values: CDR1 SGHTS, CDR2 YDEGEE. CDR3 residues: CASSLGGLPNTEAFF. The CDR3 region has the DNA TGTGCCAGCAGCTTGGGGGGACTCCCGAACACTGAAGCTTTCTTT.

The J gene is TRBJ1-1, the V gene TRBV12-3 or TRBV12-4, with D hard to call. V lost 3 bases, J lost 9 bases, and 17 bases lay in between. The CDR3 is made up of 14 amino acids. The CDR3 region is CASSFGRRRTKAFF. In nucleotides, the CDR3 is TGTGCCAGCAGTTTCGGCAGAAGGAGGACTAAAGCTTTCTTT.

CDR3 sequence: CSARGGVGTDTQYF. The CDR3 DNA reads as TGCAGTGCCCGAGGCGGAGTGGGCACAGATACGCAGTATTTT. This sequence joins TRBV20-1 and TRBJ2-3; D not certain. The V gene's germline CDR1 is DFQATT and CDR2 SNEGSKA (reference sequence). The V end was cut by 6 bases, the J end by 1 base, with 14 bases between. The CDR3 contains 14 residues.

In its sample, this clonotype was seen a few times. CDR3 DNA sequence: TGTGCCAGCAGTTTCACCGGGACACGCAATCAGCCCCAGCATTTT. This codes for CASSFTGTRNQPQHF. The chain couples TRBV28 to TRBJ1-5, with a weak D call TRBD1 (6 bases). The length of the CDR3 is 15 residues. The V and J ends lost 3 bases and 2 bases respectively, with 11 bases between them. Germline V lookup: CDR1 MDHEN, CDR2 SYDVKM.

The chain joins TRBV7-8 to TRBJ2-5, with TRBD2 matching 14 bases. This CDR3 contains 18 residues. CDR1 is SGHVS and CDR2 is FQNEAQ in the germline V gene. V trimming: 5 bases; J trimming: 7 bases; junction bases outside the gene matches: 15. The CDR3 reads CASSTWGAGTSGRGTQYF. The CDR3 DNA reads as TGTGCCAGCAGCACCTGGGGCGCCGGGACTAGCGGGAGAGGGACCCAGTACTTC.

The chain joins TRBV3-1 to TRBJ2-2, with 12 bases lining up with TRBD2. Per the germline V gene, CDR1 is LGHDT and CDR2 is YNNKEL (reference sequence). The CDR3 extends over 16 amino acids. The V and J ends lost 4 bases and 6 bases, in that order; junction bases with no gene match: 6. The CDR3 region is CASSPRLAGVAGELFF. Written as DNA, the CDR3 is TGTGCCAGCAGCCCCCGACTAGCGGGAGTTGCCGGGGAGCTGTTTTTT.